These 5 T cell receptor beta chains were sequenced from one sample in a study of T-cell memory formation after mild COVID-19 (TCRdb year 2021). The protocol used for the library was 5' RACE. TCRdb lists the instrument as Illumina NovaSeq 6000. The raw public data were reprocessed by TCRdb itself: fastp quality trimming at Q25, MiXCR clonotype calling, in-frame beta chains only. Here each entry gathers all rows of one CDR3 protein and keeps the most common genes and DNA. The sample contains approximately 570,000 distinct CDR3 sequences, roughly 18% of them found a single time. The leading ten clones occupy more than 10% of the sample. The sample consisted of PBMCs or a T cell subset sorted from them (not recorded which). The receptors stem from an adult woman who had mild COVID-19 (a few samples of this study predate the infection). The sample titles of this study are shuffled in the database, so cell type and time point are left out; the donor was told from shared clones.

This clonotype showed up just a few times. The gene calls are TRBV27 and TRBJ2-1; 7 bases line up with TRBD2. The CDR3 consists of 17 residues. V was pared by 0 bases and J by 7 bases, with 12 bases of the junction left unmatched. The V gene's germline CDR1 is MNHEY and CDR2 SMNVEV (reference sequence). This chain's CDR3 is CASSLSGSNGGWNEQFF. The CDR3, as DNA: TGTGCCAGCAGTTTATCAGGTTCGAACGGGGGGTGGAATGAGCAGTTCTTC.

This clonotype was seen a handful of times. The rearrangement joins TRBV27 to TRBJ1-1, with TRBD1 as a possible D gene (5 bases). Looked up from germline, CDR1 is MNHEY and CDR2 is SMNVEV (reference sequence). The CDR3 is 13 amino acids. Trimming shortened V by 6 bases and J by 4 bases, and 12 bases separated the two germline ends. The CDR3 sequence: CASSYLRGTEAFF. CDR3 bases: TGTGCCAGCAGCTACCTAAGGGGCACTGAAGCTTTCTTT.

This clonotype showed up just a few times. The rearrangement uses TRBV18 and TRBJ2-5, with D maybe TRBD2 (6 bases). Between the trimmed V and J ends, which lost 2 bases and 2 bases, there was a span of 9 bases. CDR1 is KGHSH and CDR2 is LQKENI in the germline V gene. CDR3 size: 14 residues. The CDR3 is CASSPGRQQETQYF. CDR3 nucleotides: TGTGCCAGCTCACCAGGGAGGCAGCAAGAGACCCAGTACTTC.

This clonotype has more than one count but fewer than ten. This chain links TRBV28 with TRBJ2-5; TRBD1 aligns across 9 bases. V shed 6 bases, J shed 5 bases, and the junction held 7 bases outside the gene matches. The germline V gene encodes CDR1 MDHEN and CDR2 SYDVKM. The CDR3 length is 14 residues. The CDR3 DNA reads TGTGCCAGCAGCATACAGGGGGCTCGCGAGACCCAGTACTTC. This translates into CASSIQGARETQYF.

In this sample, this clonotype turned up a few times. V and J are TRBV20-1 and TRBJ1-1, with unresolved D. The germline V and J ends were trimmed by 7 bases and 1 base, with 13 bases remaining between them. The CDR3 is 13 residues long. In germline, CDR1 is DFQATT, CDR2 SNEGSKA (reference sequence). The CDR3: CSVMNPQNTEAFF. Here the CDR3 DNA reads TGCAGTGTTATGAATCCACAGAACACTGAAGCTTTCTTT.